The clone carrying this T cell receptor (beta chain) was recorded only once. Its antigen is not identified. A much larger clone is a single base away; this may be a read error. This sample was taken from a study of T cells after yellow fever vaccination. Study-level information: The fractions with low cell numbers were processed using SMART-Seq v4 Ultra Low Input.

This CDR3 has 13 residues. From germline, CDR1 is SGHRS and CDR2 YFSETQ. Production of TCR cDNA was by 5'RACE template switching, which also added a universal primer site and UMIs. TCRdb itself ran the 5' RACE reads through MiXCR, one entry per CDR3 protein. The data show about 210,000 distinct CDR3 sequences, approximately 3% seen once. General observations from the study: Detected again after the booster were most primary-vaccination clones, at almost 97% CD4 and 88% CD8.

V and J are TRBV5-1 and TRBJ2-1; 7 bases map to TRBD1. The input for sequencing was CD4+ T cells sorted from PBMCs, taken 10 days after the yellow fever booster vaccination. The sequence came from a man between 18 and 35 years old who received the YFV17D yellow fever vaccine. CDR3 in DNA: TGCGCCATCAGCTGGGACAGCTACAATGAGCAGTTCTTC. It codes for CAISWDSYNEQFF. Full variable domain (remainder filled in from reference TRBV5-1 and TRBJ2-1): KAGVTQTPRYLIKTRGQQVTLSCSPISGHRSVSWYQQTPGQGLQFLFEYFSETQRNKGNFPGRFSGRQFSNSRSEMNVSTLELGDSALYLCAISWDSYNEQFFGPGTRLTVL.